This T cell receptor beta chain was identified during a study of PD-1 blockade in classical Hodgkin lymphoma. With 0 bases removed from V and 5 bases from J, the gap between germline ends came to 13 bases. This CDR3 contains 15 residues. CDR1 and CDR2 (germline): MNHEY, SVGAGI. Findings and limits, study-wide: Diminished baseline TCR diversity has been reported in newly diagnosed patients relative to healthy donors.

Worth noting for this clone: Antigen: not known.

In every patient, relapse followed autologous stem cell transplantation, while exposure to brentuximab vedotin differed. The patients, who had relapsed/refractory classical Hodgkin lymphoma, achieved best responses of complete response, partial response or progressive disease. TCRdb's table, derived via immunoSEQ multiplex PCR, lists solely in-frame clones and lacks some. Of almost 100,000 clones in the sample, roughly 89% were seen once. V is TRBV6-5 and J is TRBJ1-2; D call uncertain. This receptor was identified in a human donor with classical Hodgkin lymphoma. Sequenced material: peripheral blood mononuclear cells (PBMCs), taken at baseline. The CDR3 sequence: CASSYSTGLGYGYTF. The CDR3 DNA sequence: TGTGCCAGCAGTTACTCGACGGGCTTGGGATATGGCTACACCTTC.